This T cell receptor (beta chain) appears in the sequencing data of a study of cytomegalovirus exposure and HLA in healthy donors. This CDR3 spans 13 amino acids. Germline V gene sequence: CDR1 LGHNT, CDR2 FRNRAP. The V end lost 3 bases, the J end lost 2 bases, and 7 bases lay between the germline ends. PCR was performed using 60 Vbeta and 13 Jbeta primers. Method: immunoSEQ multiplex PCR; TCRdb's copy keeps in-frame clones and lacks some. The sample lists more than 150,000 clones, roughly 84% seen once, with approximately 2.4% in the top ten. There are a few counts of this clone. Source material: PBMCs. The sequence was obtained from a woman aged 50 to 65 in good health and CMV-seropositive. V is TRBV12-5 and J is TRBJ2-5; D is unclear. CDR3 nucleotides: TGTGCTAGTGGTTTCACAGTTCAAGAGACCCAGTACTTC. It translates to CASGFTVQETQYF.